This passage covers 4 T cell receptor beta chains from one sample sequenced in a study of molecular identifiers for immune sequencing clone quantification. TCRdb redid the calling of the PCR reads with MiXCR, one entry per CDR3 protein. This sample yields around 460,000 distinct CDR3 sequences, of which 20% to 25% are seen a single time; about 0.84% belongs to the top ten. Material for sequencing was naive CD8+ T cells from blood, with Jurkat cell RNA spiked in. Specified subset: FACS-sorted CD8+CD4-CCR7+CD45RA+ naive T cells. These receptors were collected from a human donor in good health. Some libraries in this study had Jurkat cell RNA spiked in.

Details on this clonotype: This may arise from a read error, as a much more abundant clone is one base away. Without the conserved terminal phenylalanine or tryptophan, this CDR3 likely stems from a read error. This chain joins TRBV7-8 and TRBJ2-1; D is perhaps TRBD1 or TRBD2 (5 bases each). The CDR3 extends over 15 amino acids. V was clipped by 5 bases and J by 1 base, with 12 bases between them. Germline V lookup: CDR1 SGHVS, CDR2 FQNEAQ. CDR3 sequence (DNA): TGTGCCAGCAGCCAAGGGGAGTGGTCCTACAATGAGCAGTTCCTC. Translating it yields CASSQGEWSYNEQFL.

This clonotype was seen a few times. The chain is built from TRBV4-3 and TRBJ2-1; D might be TRBD1 (6 bases). V was clipped by 0 bases and J by 5 bases, with 14 bases between them. The CDR3 contains 16 residues. From germline, CDR1 is LGHNA and CDR2 YSLEER. The CDR3 DNA is TGCGCCAGCAGCCAAGAGGGGGCCTCATGGGACAATGAGCAGTTCTTC. It codes for CASSQEGASWDNEQFF.

This clonotype showed up just a few times. CDR3 nucleotide sequence: TGCGCCAGCAGCCATGGGGACACCAACAATCAGCCCCAGCATTTT. This sequence encodes CASSHGDTNNQPQHF. J is TRBJ1-5 and V is TRBV4-1, with a weak D call TRBD1 (6 bases). Trimming removed 3 bases from V and 3 bases from J, with 12 bases in between. From germline, CDR1 is MGHRA and CDR2 YSYEKL. This CDR3 is 15 amino acids long.

This clonotype was counted ten times or more. The chain couples TRBV12-3 or TRBV12-4 to TRBJ2-7; D gene ambiguous. The CDR3 has 11 amino acids. Trimming took off 5 bases at V and 5 bases at J, with 7 bases between the two ends. CDR3 sequence: CASSPRDEQYF. CDR3 in DNA: TGTGCCAGCAGTCCCCGGGACGAGCAGTACTTC.